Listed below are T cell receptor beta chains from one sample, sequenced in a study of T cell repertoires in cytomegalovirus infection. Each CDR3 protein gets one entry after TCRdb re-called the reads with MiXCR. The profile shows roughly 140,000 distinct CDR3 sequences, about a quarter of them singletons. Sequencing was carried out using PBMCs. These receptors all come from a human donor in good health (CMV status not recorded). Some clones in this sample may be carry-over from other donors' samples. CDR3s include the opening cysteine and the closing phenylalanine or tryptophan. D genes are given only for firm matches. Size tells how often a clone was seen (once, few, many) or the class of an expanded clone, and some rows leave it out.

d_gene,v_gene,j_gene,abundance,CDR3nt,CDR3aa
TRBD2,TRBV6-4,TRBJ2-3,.,TGTGCCAGCAGTGAGTGGACTAGCGGGGGAGATCTCCGGGTAGGCACAGATACGCAGTATTTT,CASSEWTSGGDLRVGTDTQYF
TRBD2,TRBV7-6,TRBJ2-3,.,TGTGCCAGCAGCCCTCTCATTAGCGGGAGGGGGTCAGATACGCAGTATTTT,CASSPLISGRGSDTQYF
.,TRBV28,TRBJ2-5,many,TGTGCCAGCAACAGGGATGTGGAGACCCAGTACTTC,CASNRDVETQYF
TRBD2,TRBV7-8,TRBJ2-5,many,TGTGCCAGCAGCTTATGGCGGGGGGGCCGTGGGGAGACCCAGTACTTC,CASSLWRGGRGETQYF
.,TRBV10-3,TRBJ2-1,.,TGTGCCATCACCCGGGCCCTGGGCAATGAGCAGTTCTTC,CAITRALGNEQFF
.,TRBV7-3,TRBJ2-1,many,TGTGCCAGCAGCTCCACTAGGGGCGGTGAGCAGTTCTTC,CASSSTRGGEQFF
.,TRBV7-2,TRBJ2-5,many,TGTGCCAGCAGCTCCCAGGGTCGCGGAGAGACCCAGTACTTC,CASSSQGRGETQYF
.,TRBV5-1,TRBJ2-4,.,TGCGCCAGCAGCTTGGAGGGGCGTTTGAAAAACATTCAGTACTTC,CASSLEGRLKNIQYF
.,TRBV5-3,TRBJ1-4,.,TGTGACAGCAGCTCCGGGGCGGGATATAATGAAAAACTGTTTTTT,CDSSSGAGYNEKLFF
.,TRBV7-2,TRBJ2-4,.,TGTGCCAGCAGCCGACTAGTCATGGGCATTCAGTACTTC,CASSRLVMGIQYF
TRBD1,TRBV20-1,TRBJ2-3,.,TGCAGTGCGGCAGGGGGACAGGGGCCCGCAGATACGCAGTATTTT,CSAAGGQGPADTQYF
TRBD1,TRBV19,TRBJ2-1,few,TGTGCCAGTACCCCTGGGGGGACAGGGCGTTACAATGAGCAGTTCTTC,CASTPGGTGRYNEQFF
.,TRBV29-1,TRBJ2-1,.,TGCAGCGTTGATGTCAGGGGCTCCTACAATGAGCAGTTCTTC,CSVDVRGSYNEQFF
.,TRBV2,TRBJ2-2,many,TGTGCCAGGCAGAACACCGGGGAGCTGTTTTTT,CARQNTGELFF
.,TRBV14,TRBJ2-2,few,TGTGCCAGCAGCCAAGCAGGGATCGGGGAGCTGTTTTTT,CASSQAGIGELFF
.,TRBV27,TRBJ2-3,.,TGTGCCAGCAAGGAGGGAGTTGATACAGATACGCAGTATTTT,CASKEGVDTDTQYF
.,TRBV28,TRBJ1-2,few,TGTGCCAGCAGTTTACCCAACTATGGCTACACCTTC,CASSLPNYGYTF
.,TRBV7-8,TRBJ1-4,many,TGTGCCAGCAGCCTAAATGAAAAACTGTTTTTT,CASSLNEKLFF
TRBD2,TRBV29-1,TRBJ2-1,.,TGCAGCGTTGAGGGACTAGCGGTCAATGAGCAGTTCTTC,CSVEGLAVNEQFF
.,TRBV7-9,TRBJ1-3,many,TGTGCCAGCGGGGGGGTGGCTGGAAACACCATATATTTT,CASGGVAGNTIYF
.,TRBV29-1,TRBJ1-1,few,TGCAGCGTCCAGACAGGTGTTGGTAACACTGAAGCTTTCTTT,CSVQTGVGNTEAFF
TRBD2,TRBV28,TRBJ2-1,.,TGTGCCAGCAGTTTCGGACTAGCGGGAGAGTCCTACAATGAGCAGTTCTTC,CASSFGLAGESYNEQFF
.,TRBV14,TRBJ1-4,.,TGTGCCAGCAGCCAAGATCTCCGCGGAAGCCATGAAAAACTGTTTTTT,CASSQDLRGSHEKLFF
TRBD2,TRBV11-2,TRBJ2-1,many,TGTGCCAGCAGCAGAGGACTAGGCCGGAGGGATGAGCAGTTCTTC,CASSRGLGRRDEQFF
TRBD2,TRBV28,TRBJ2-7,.,TGTGCCAGCAGATACTCTAGCGGGAGAAACGAGCAGTACTTC,CASRYSSGRNEQYF
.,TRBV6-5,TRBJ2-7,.,TGTGCCAGCAGAACAGGGTCCGGCGAGCAGTACTTC,CASRTGSGEQYF
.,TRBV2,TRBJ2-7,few,TGTGCCAGCAGGAGGGTATACGAGCAGTACTTC,CASRRVYEQYF